A single sample gave rise to the 15 T cell receptor beta chains below, sequenced in a study of T cell responses to AZD1222 COVID-19 vaccine. Profiled with immunoSEQ multiplex PCR; TCRdb holds only in-frame clones, not every one. The sample contains approximately 79,000 clones, 88% of which appear only once. This specimen was peripheral blood, taken on day 0 of AZD1222 vaccination. These receptors were taken from an adult in good health.

This clone has a single count. The rearrangement links TRBV3-1 (or the pseudogene TRBV3-2) to TRBJ2-1; D possibly corresponds to TRBD2 (6 bases). There are 15 residues in the CDR3. CDR1 and CDR2 (germline): LGHDT, YNNKEL (reference sequence). The V and J ends lost 4 bases and 9 bases respectively, with 19 bases between them. The CDR3 protein is CASSLRLGSLSEQFF. CDR3 in DNA: TGTGCCAGCAGCCTCAGACTAGGGTCTCTTTCTGAGCAGTTCTTC.

The chain is built from TRBV6-5 and TRBJ2-7; D uncertain. The CDR3 contains 11 residues. Trimming pared 2 bases from V and 6 bases from J, leaving 5 bases between. The germline V gene has CDR1 MNHEY and CDR2 SVGAGI. The CDR3 is CASSYQGEQYV. The CDR3 nucleotides are TGTGCCAGCAGTTACCAAGGCGAGCAGTACGTC.

The rearrangement links TRBV12-3 or TRBV12-4 to TRBJ2-6; no clear D. Deletions cut 2 bases from V and 4 bases from J, with 3 bases between. This CDR3 comprises 13 residues. CDR3 in DNA: TGTGCCAGCAGTTTATCAGGGGCCAACGTCCTGACTTTC. Its protein is CASSLSGANVLTF.

This clone was counted a single time. The V and J genes are TRBV5-6 and TRBJ1-1, with D uncertain. From germline, CDR1 is SGHDT and CDR2 YYEEEE. Trimming took off 5 bases at V and 1 base at J, with 9 bases between the two ends. CDR3 length: 13 amino acids. The CDR3: CASRLDKNTEAFF. The CDR3 region has the DNA TGTGCCAGCAGATTAGACAAGAACACTGAAGCTTTCTTT. Filled out from reference TRBV5-6 and TRBJ1-1, the complete variable domain reads DAGVTQSPTHLIKTRGQQVTLRCSPKSGHDTVSWYQQALGQGPQFIFQYYEEEERQRGNFPDRFSGHQFPNYSSELNVNALLLGDSALYLCASRLDKNTEAFFGQGTRLTVV.

V usage is TRBV6-5 and J usage is TRBJ1-5; the D gene is possibly TRBD1 (5 bases). The germline V gene has CDR1 MNHEY and CDR2 SVGAGI. This CDR3 is 14 amino acids long. With 0 bases removed from V and 7 bases from J, the gap between germline ends came to 10 bases. The CDR3 DNA sequence: TGTGCCAGCAGTTACTCCCAGCGGGGGCAGCCCCAGCATTTT. Protein product: CASSYSQRGQPQHF.

The chain links TRBV7-2 to TRBJ2-3; D is undetermined. The CDR3 is 14 residues long. CDR1 is SGHTA and CDR2 is FQGNSA in the germline V gene. The V and J ends lost 5 bases and 4 bases respectively, with 13 bases between them. This chain's CDR3 is CASSLGASSDTQYF. The DNA of the CDR3 is TGTGCCAGCAGCCTAGGAGCTAGTTCAGATACGCAGTATTTT.

The chain carries TRBV5-5 and TRBJ1-2; D uncertain. Germline V gene data show CDR1 as SGHKS and CDR2 as YYEKEE (reference sequence). The germline V and J ends were trimmed by 4 bases and 0 bases, with 13 bases remaining between them. The CDR3 length is 15 residues. The CDR3 region has the DNA TGTGCCAGCAGCCTAGGACGGACTGCTAACTATGGCTACACCTTC. It is translated as CASSLGRTANYGYTF. Drawing the rest from reference TRBV5-5 and TRBJ1-2, the complete variable domain is DAGVTQSPTHLIKTRGQQVTLRCSPISGHKSVSWYQQVLGQGPQFIFQYYEKEERGRGNFPDRFSARQFPNYSSELNVNALLLGDSALYLCASSLGRTANYGYTFGSGTRLTVV.

The chain is built from TRBV19 and TRBJ1-3; D is undetermined. V shed 7 bases and J shed 4 bases, with 11 bases lying between them. Germline V gives CDR1 LNHDA, CDR2 SQIVND (reference sequence). CDR3 length equals 13 residues. The DNA for the CDR3 is TGTGCCAGTACTCAGACCGGCGGAAACACCATATATTTT. Translation: CASTQTGGNTIYF. Filled out from reference TRBV19 and TRBJ1-3, the complete variable domain reads DGGITQSPKYLFRKEGQNVTLSCEQNLNHDAMYWYRQDPGQGLRLIYYSQIVNDFQKGDIAEGYSVSREKKESFPLTVTSAQKNPTAFYLCASTQTGGNTIYFGEGSWLTVV.

This clone was observed once. This rearrangement joins TRBV6-1 to TRBJ1-5; maybe TRBD1 (6 bases). Germline lookup yields CDR1 MNHNS and CDR2 SASEGT. The CDR3 totals 15 residues. V was shortened by 3 bases and J by 3 bases, with 12 bases between the two germline ends. CDR3 protein: CASSDPRGTNQPQHF. CDR3 DNA: TGTGCCAGCAGTGACCCCAGGGGAACCAATCAGCCCCAGCATTTT.

The gene calls are TRBV7-8 and TRBJ2-1; TRBD2 agrees at 7 bases. The CDR3 has 14 residues. CDR1 is SGHVS and CDR2 is FQNEAQ in the germline V gene. Trimming took 5 bases from V and 6 from J; bases not matched to a gene: 7. This chain's CDR3 is CASSPRGRGNEQFF. The CDR3 coding sequence is TGTGCCAGCAGCCCCCGGGGGAGGGGCAATGAGCAGTTCTTC. The full variable domain, rest sourced from reference TRBV7-8 and TRBJ2-1, is GAGVSQSPRYKVAKRGQDVALRCDPISGHVSLFWYQQALGQGPEFLTYFQNEAQLDKSGLPSDRFFAERPEGSVSTLKIQRTQQEDSAVYLCASSPRGRGNEQFFGPGTRLTVL.

The rearrangement uses TRBV5-4 and TRBJ2-3, with unresolved D. Germline V gene sequence: CDR1 SGHNT, CDR2 YYREEE (reference sequence). V lost 2 bases and J lost 0, with 7 bases in between. This CDR3 comprises 14 residues. The CDR3 here is CASSFPHSTDTQYF. CDR3 sequence (DNA): TGTGCCAGCAGCTTCCCGCACAGCACAGATACGCAGTATTTT. Together with reference TRBV5-4 and TRBJ2-3, the CDR3 gives the full variable domain: ETGVTQSPTHLIKTRGQQVTLRCSSQSGHNTVSWYQQALGQGPQFIFQYYREEENGRGNFPPRFSGLQFPNYSSELNVNALELDDSALYLCASSFPHSTDTQYFGPGTRLTVL.

This chain connects TRBV7-9 to TRBJ1-5; D possibly corresponds to TRBD1 (5 bases). From germline, CDR1 is SEHNR and CDR2 FQNEAQ (reference sequence). Trimming took off 3 bases at V and 2 bases at J, with 8 bases between the two ends. This CDR3 is 14 amino acids long. This CDR3 is CASSLRGGNQPQHF. For the CDR3, the DNA is TGTGCCAGCAGCTTGAGGGGCGGCAATCAGCCCCAGCATTTT.

The chain carries TRBV6-5 and TRBJ1-2, with a weak D call TRBD1 (6 bases). V was pared by 5 bases and J by 2 bases, with 9 bases between. Germline CDR1 reads MNHEY; CDR2 reads SVGAGI. CDR3 size: 13 residues. The CDR3 protein is CASSNRANYGYTF. The CDR3 bases are TGTGCCAGCAGTAACAGGGCGAACTATGGCTACACCTTC.

The rearrangement uses TRBV2 and TRBJ1-1; the D is unclear. The CDR3 runs 13 residues. The V gene's germline CDR1 is SNHLY and CDR2 FYNNEI. The ends were cut back, 4 bases at V and 4 bases at J, with 10 bases in the middle. CDR3 sequence: CASSVGGSTEAFF. The DNA of the CDR3 is TGTGCCAGCAGTGTAGGTGGGAGCACTGAAGCTTTCTTT. Full variable domain (remainder filled in from reference TRBV2 and TRBJ1-1): EPEVTQTPSHQVTQMGQEVILRCVPISNHLYFYWYRQILGQKVEFLVSFYNNEISEKSEIFDDQFSVERPDGSNFTLKIRSTKLEDSAMYFCASSVGGSTEAFFGQGTRLTVV.

J is TRBJ2-5 and V is TRBV4-1, with D tentatively TRBD2 (5 bases). This CDR3 is built from 13 residues. CDR1 MGHRA and CDR2 YSYEKL come from the germline V gene. V gave up 0 bases and J gave up 7 bases, with 9 bases separating them. The CDR3 reads CASSQEPEGTQYF. CDR3 nucleotides: TGCGCCAGCAGCCAAGAACCCGAGGGGACCCAGTACTTC.